These T cell receptor beta chains were read from a single sample in a study of shared clonotypes between healthy human individuals. Clones were sequenced by immunoSEQ multiplex PCR, and TCRdb holds only the in-frame ones, with some missing. The sample gives almost 750,000 clones, around 77% of which show up once; 1.8% is in the top ten. The specimen was memory CD4+ T cells sorted from blood. The receptors here all came from a woman in her twenties or thirties in good health. Both conserved end residues are part of each CDR3. D genes are given only for firm matches. Clone sizes are given selectively: once, few, many, or a class where the clone is expanded.

v_gene: TRBV19
d_gene: TRBD1
abundance: NA
j_gene: TRBJ2-4
CDR3nt: TGTGCCAGTAGTACCGGGACAGGACGAGTACATCTCCAGGCCAAAAACATTCAGTACTTC
CDR3aa: CASSTGTGRVHLQAKNIQYF

v_gene: TRBV19
d_gene: TRBD1
abundance: NA
j_gene: TRBJ2-5
CDR3nt: TGTGCCAGTAGGAGGGGACAGAACCAAGAGACCCAGTACTTC
CDR3aa: CASRRGQNQETQYF

v_gene: TRBV19
d_gene: NA
abundance: NA
j_gene: TRBJ2-1
CDR3nt: TGTGCCAGTAGTATCCGACAGCTGAGACGGAATGAGCAGTTCTTC
CDR3aa: CASSIRQLRRNEQFF

v_gene: TRBV14
d_gene: NA
abundance: NA
j_gene: TRBJ2-1
CDR3nt: TGTGCCAGCAGCCAAGGGGGAACGGGGCCCGGGGCCCATGAGCAGTTCTTC
CDR3aa: CASSQGGTGPGAHEQFF

v_gene: TRBV11-2
d_gene: NA
abundance: NA
j_gene: TRBJ2-5
CDR3nt: TGTGCCAGCAGCTTAGACCCGAAAGGGGCGGGCGAGACCCAGTACTTC
CDR3aa: CASSLDPKGAGETQYF

v_gene: TRBV5-8
d_gene: NA
abundance: NA
j_gene: TRBJ1-2
CDR3nt: TGTGCCAGCAGCTTGGGATCAGAAAACTATGGCTACACCTTC
CDR3aa: CASSLGSENYGYTF

v_gene: TRBV7-2
d_gene: NA
abundance: once
j_gene: TRBJ2-7
CDR3nt: TGTGCCAGCAGCTTAAACTCGCGGCAGTACTTC
CDR3aa: CASSLNSRQYF

v_gene: TRBV5-8
d_gene: NA
abundance: NA
j_gene: TRBJ2-7
CDR3nt: TGTGCCAGCAGCTTGGATCCAGGGAGATCCTACGAGCAGTACTTC
CDR3aa: CASSLDPGRSYEQYF

v_gene: TRBV5-1
d_gene: NA
abundance: many
j_gene: TRBJ1-3
CDR3nt: TGCGCCAGCAGCTTTACAGGCACTGGAAACACCATATATTTT
CDR3aa: CASSFTGTGNTIYF

v_gene: TRBV7-6
d_gene: NA
abundance: NA
j_gene: TRBJ1-4
CDR3nt: TGTGCCAGCAGCTTACAACTATCCCCAGAAAAACTGTTTTTT
CDR3aa: CASSLQLSPEKLFF

v_gene: TRBV5-1
d_gene: NA
abundance: few
j_gene: TRBJ1-4
CDR3nt: TGCGCCAGCAGCTCGGGCTTGGGGGGAAAACTGTTTTTT
CDR3aa: CASSSGLGGKLFF

v_gene: TRBV18
d_gene: NA
abundance: NA
j_gene: TRBJ2-6
CDR3nt: TGTGCCAGCTCTTTTTCTGGGGCCAACGTCCTGACTTTC
CDR3aa: CASSFSGANVLTF

v_gene: TRBV9
d_gene: NA
abundance: NA
j_gene: TRBJ2-1
CDR3nt: TGTGCCAGCAGTGTATCCGTAGTGTCCTACAATGAGCAGTTCTTC
CDR3aa: CASSVSVVSYNEQFF

v_gene: TRBV5-1
d_gene: NA
abundance: NA
j_gene: TRBJ2-1
CDR3nt: TGCGCCAGCAGCTTGGCCGTCTCTCCAGGCAATGAGCAGTTCTTC
CDR3aa: CASSLAVSPGNEQFF

v_gene: TRBV4-1
d_gene: NA
abundance: NA
j_gene: TRBJ2-7
CDR3nt: TGCGCCAGCAGCCCTGGGACGGGGAGAGACTCCTACGAGCAGTACTTC
CDR3aa: CASSPGTGRDSYEQYF

v_gene: TRBV18
d_gene: TRBD1
abundance: few
j_gene: TRBJ1-1
CDR3nt: TGTGCCAGCCGACAGGGTATGAACACTGAAGCTTTCTTT
CDR3aa: CASRQGMNTEAFF

v_gene: TRBV11-1
d_gene: NA
abundance: few
j_gene: TRBJ1-2
CDR3nt: TGTGCCAGCAGCACACAATATAACTATGGCTACACCTTC
CDR3aa: CASSTQYNYGYTF